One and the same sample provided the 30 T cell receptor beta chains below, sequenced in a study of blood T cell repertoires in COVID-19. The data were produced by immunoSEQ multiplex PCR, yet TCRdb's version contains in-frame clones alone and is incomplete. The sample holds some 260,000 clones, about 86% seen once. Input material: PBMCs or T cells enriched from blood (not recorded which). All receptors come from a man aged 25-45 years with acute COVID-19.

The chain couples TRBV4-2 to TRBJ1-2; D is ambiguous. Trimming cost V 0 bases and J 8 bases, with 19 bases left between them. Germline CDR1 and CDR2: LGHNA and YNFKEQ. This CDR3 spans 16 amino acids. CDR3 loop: CASSQERGQNSGGYTF. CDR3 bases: TGTGCCAGCAGCCAAGAGAGAGGCCAGAACTCTGGAGGCTACACCTTC.

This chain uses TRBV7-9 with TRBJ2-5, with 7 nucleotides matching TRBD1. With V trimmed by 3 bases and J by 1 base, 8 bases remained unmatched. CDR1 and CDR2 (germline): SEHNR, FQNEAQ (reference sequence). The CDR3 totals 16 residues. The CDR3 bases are TGTGCCAGCAGCTTGTGGTGGGACAGCCCCCAAGAGACCCAGTACTTC. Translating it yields CASSLWWDSPQETQYF. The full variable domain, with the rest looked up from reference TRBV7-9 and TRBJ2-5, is DTGVSQNPRHKITKRGQNVTFRCDPISEHNRLYWYRQTLGQGPEFLTYFQNEAQLEKSRLLSDRFSAERPKGSFSTLEIQRTEQGDSAMYLCASSLWWDSPQETQYFGPGTRLLVL.

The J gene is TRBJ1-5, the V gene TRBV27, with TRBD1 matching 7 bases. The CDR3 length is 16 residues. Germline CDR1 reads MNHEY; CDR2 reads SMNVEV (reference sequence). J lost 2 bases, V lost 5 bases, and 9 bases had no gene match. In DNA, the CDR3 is TGTGCCAGCAGTCAAACAGGGGTCACTGGCAATCAGCCCCAGCATTTT. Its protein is CASSQTGVTGNQPQHF.

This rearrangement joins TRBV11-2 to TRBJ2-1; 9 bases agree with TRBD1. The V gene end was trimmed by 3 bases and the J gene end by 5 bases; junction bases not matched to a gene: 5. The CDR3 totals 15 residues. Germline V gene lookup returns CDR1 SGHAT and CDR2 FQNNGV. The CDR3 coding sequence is TGTGCCAGCAGCTTCGGTCGACAGGGGGACAATGAGCAGTTCTTC. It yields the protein CASSFGRQGDNEQFF.

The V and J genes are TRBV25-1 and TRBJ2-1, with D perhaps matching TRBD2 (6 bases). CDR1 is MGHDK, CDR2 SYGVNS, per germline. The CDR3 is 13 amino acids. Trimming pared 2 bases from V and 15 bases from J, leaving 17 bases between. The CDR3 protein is CASSEHGLASRFF. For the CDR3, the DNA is TGTGCCAGCAGTGAACACGGGCTAGCGTCGAGGTTCTTC.

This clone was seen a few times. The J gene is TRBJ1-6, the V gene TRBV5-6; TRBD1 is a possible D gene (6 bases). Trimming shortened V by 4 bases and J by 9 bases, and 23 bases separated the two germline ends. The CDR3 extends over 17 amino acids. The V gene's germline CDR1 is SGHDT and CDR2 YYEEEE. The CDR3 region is CASSPLRTAPAGSPLHF. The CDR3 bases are TGTGCCAGCAGCCCGCTCAGGACAGCCCCCGCGGGTTCACCCCTCCACTTT. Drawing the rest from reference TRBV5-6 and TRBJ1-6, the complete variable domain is DAGVTQSPTHLIKTRGQQVTLRCSPKSGHDTVSWYQQALGQGPQFIFQYYEEEERQRGNFPDRFSGHQFPNYSSELNVNALLLGDSALYLCASSPLRTAPAGSPLHFGNGTRLTVT.

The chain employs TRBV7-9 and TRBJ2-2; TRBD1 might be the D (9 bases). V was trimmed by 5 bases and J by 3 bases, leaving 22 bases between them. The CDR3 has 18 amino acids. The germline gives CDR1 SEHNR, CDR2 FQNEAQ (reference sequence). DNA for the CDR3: TGTGCCAGCAGCCCGCTATTAGCGGGACAGGGTCACACCGGGGAGCTGTTTTTT. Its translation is CASSPLLAGQGHTGELFF.

The CDR3 here is CASSDPFFGGVYEQYV. CDR3 nucleotides: TGTGCCAGCAGTGACCCCTTTTTCGGCGGGGTCTACGAGCAGTACGTC. The chain recombines TRBV6-1 with TRBJ2-7; possibly TRBD2 for D (6 bases). Looked up from germline, CDR1 is MNHNS and CDR2 is SASEGT. The CDR3 loop spans 16 amino acids. The V gene lost 3 bases and the J gene lost 3 bases, with 18 bases spanning the gap.

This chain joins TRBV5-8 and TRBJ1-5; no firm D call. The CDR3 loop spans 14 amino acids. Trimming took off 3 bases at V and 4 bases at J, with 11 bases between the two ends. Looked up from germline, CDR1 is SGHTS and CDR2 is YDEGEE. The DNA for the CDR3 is TGTGCCAGCAGCTACGGAGGAGCAAATCAGCCCCAGCATTTT. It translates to CASSYGGANQPQHF. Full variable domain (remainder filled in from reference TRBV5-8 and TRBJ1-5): EAGVTQSPTHLIKTRGQQATLRCSPISGHTSVYWYQQALGLGLQFLLWYDEGEERNRGNFPPRFSGRQFPNYSSELNVNALELEDSALYLCASSYGGANQPQHFGDGTRLSIL.

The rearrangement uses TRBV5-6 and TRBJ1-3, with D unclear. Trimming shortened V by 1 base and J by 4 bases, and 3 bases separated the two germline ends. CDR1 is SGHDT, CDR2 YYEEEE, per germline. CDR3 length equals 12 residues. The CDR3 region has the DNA TGTGCCAGCAGCTTGCGGGGAAACACCATATATTTT. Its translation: CASSLRGNTIYF. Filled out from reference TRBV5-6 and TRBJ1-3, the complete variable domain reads DAGVTQSPTHLIKTRGQQVTLRCSPKSGHDTVSWYQQALGQGPQFIFQYYEEEERQRGNFPDRFSGHQFPNYSSELNVNALLLGDSALYLCASSLRGNTIYFGEGSWLTVV.

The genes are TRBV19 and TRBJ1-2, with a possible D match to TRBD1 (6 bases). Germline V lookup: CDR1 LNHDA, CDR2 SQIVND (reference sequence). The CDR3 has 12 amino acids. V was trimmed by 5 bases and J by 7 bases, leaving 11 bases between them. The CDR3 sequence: CASSVQGSGYTF. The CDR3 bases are TGTGCCAGTAGTGTACAGGGTTCTGGCTACACCTTC.

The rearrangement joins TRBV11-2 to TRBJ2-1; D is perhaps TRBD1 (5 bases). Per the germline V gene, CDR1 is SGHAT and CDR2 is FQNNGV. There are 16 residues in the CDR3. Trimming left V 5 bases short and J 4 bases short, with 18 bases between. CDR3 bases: TGTGCCAGCAGCCCCTTGCAGGGAATAATTTACAATGAGCAGTTCTTC. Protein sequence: CASSPLQGIIYNEQFF.

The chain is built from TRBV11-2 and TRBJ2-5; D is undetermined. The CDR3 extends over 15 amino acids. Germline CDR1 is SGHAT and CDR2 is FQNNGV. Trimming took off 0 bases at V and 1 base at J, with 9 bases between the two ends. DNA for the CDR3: TGTGCCAGCAGCTTAGATGGCGGCCGCCAAGAGACCCAGTACTTC. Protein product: CASSLDGGRQETQYF.

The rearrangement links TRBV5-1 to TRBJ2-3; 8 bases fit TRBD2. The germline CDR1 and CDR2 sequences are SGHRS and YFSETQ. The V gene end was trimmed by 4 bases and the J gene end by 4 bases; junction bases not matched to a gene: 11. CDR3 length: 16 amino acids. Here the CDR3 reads CASSLASGFDADTQYF. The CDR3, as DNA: TGCGCCAGCAGCCTGGCTAGCGGGTTTGATGCAGATACGCAGTATTTT. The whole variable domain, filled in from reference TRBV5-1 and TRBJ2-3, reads KAGVTQTPRYLIKTRGQQVTLSCSPISGHRSVSWYQQTPGQGLQFLFEYFSETQRNKGNFPGRFSGRQFSNSRSEMNVSTLELGDSALYLCASSLASGFDADTQYFGPGTRLTVL.

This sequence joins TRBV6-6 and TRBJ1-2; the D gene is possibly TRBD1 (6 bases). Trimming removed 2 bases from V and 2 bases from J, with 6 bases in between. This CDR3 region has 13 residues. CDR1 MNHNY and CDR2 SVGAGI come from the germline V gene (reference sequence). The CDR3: CASSYGQNYGYTF. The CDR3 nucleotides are TGTGCCAGCAGTTACGGACAGAACTATGGCTACACCTTC.

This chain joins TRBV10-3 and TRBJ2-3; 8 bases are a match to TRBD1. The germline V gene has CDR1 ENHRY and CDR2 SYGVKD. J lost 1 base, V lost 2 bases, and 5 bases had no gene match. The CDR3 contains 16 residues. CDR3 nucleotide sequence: TGTGCCATCAGTGAGACGCCGGGACAGGGCACAGATACGCAGTATTTT. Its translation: CAISETPGQGTDTQYF.

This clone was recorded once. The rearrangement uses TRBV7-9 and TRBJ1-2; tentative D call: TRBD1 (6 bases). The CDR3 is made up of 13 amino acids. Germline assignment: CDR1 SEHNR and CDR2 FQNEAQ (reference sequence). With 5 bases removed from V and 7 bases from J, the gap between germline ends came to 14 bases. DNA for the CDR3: TGTGCCAGCAGCCTGAAGGGGGAAGCTGGCTACACCTTC. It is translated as CASSLKGEAGYTF.

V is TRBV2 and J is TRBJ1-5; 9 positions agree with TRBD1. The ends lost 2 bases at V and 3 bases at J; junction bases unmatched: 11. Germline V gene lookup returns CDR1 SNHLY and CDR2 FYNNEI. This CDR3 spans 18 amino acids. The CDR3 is CASSELSGTGIVNQPQHF. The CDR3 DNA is TGTGCCAGCAGTGAATTATCGGGGACAGGGATCGTCAATCAGCCCCAGCATTTT.

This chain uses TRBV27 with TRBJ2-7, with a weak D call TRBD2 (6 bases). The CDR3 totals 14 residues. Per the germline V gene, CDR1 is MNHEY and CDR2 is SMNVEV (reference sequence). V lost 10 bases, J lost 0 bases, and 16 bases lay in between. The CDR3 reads CATPEQRASYEQYV. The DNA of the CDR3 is TGTGCCACCCCGGAACAGCGGGCCTCCTACGAGCAGTACGTC.

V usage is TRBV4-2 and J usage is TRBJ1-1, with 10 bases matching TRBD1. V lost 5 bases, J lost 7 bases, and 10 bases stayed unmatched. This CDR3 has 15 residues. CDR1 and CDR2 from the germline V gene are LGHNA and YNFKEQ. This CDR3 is CASSTRGQGDIEAFF. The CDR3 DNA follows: TGTGCCAGCAGCACACGAGGACAGGGGGACATTGAAGCTTTCTTT.

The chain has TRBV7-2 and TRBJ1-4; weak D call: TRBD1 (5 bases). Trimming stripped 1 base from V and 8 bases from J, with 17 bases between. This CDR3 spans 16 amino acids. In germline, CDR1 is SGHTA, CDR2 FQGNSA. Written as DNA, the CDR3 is TGTGCCAGCAGCTTAGACTCTGCCTACGGGGGAGAAAAACTGTTTTTT. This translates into CASSLDSAYGGEKLFF.

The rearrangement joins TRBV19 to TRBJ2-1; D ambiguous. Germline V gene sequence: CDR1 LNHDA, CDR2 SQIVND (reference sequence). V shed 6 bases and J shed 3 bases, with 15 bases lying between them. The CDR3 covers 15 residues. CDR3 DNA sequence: TGTGCCAGTAGCCATGCTACCGTTTTCTACAATGAGCAGTTCTTC. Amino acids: CASSHATVFYNEQFF.

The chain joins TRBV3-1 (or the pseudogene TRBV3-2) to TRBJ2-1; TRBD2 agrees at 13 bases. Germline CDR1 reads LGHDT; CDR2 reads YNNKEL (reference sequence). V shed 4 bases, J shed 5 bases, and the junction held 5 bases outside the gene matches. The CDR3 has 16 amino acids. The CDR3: CASSPRGLAGHNEQFF. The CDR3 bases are TGTGCCAGCAGCCCAAGGGGACTAGCGGGACACAATGAGCAGTTCTTC.

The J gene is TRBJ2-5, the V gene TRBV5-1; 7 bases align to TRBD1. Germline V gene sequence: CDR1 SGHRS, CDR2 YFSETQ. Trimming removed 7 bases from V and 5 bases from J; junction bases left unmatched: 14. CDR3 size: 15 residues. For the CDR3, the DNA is TGCGCCAGCGTTGAGGACAGGACCGGTTGGGAGACCCAGTACTTC. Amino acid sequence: CASVEDRTGWETQYF.

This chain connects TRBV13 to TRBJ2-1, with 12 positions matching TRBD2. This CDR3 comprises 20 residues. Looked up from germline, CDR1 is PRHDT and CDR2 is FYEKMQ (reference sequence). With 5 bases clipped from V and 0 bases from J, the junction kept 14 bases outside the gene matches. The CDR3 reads CASSLPSLLAGGPSYNEQFF. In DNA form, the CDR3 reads TGTGCCAGCAGCCTCCCCTCGTTACTAGCGGGGGGCCCCTCCTACAATGAGCAGTTCTTC.

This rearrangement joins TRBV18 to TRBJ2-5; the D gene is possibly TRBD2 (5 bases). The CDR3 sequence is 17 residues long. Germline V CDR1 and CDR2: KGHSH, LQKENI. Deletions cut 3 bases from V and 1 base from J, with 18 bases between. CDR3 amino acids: CASSPRSTTGPQETQYF. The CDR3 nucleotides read TGTGCCAGCTCACCTAGGTCGACTACCGGCCCCCAAGAGACCCAGTACTTC. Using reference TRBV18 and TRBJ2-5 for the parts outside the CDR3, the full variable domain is NAGVMQNPRHLVRRRGQEARLRCSPMKGHSHVYWYRQLPEEGLKFMVYLQKENIIDESGMPKERFSAEFPKEGPSILRIQQVVRGDSAAYFCASSPRSTTGPQETQYFGPGTRLLVL.

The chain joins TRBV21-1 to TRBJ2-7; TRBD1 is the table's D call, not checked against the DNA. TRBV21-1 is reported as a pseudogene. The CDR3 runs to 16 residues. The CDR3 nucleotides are TGTGCCAGGAGATCAACTTACCGGGACAGATACTACGAGCAGTACGTC. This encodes CARRSTYRDRYYEQYV.

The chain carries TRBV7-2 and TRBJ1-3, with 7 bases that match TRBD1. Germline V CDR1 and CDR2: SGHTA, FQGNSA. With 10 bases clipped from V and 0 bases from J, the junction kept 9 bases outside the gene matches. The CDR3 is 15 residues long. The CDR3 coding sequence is TGTGCCACCCGACCGGGACAGCGCTCTGGAAACACCATATATTTT. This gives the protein CATRPGQRSGNTIYF.

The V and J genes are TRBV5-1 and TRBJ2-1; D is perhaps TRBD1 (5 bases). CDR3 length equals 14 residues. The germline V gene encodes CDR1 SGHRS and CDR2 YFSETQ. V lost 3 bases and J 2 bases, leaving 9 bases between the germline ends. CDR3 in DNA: TGCGCCAGCAGCTCGGACAACCCCTACAATGAGCAGTTCTTC. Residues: CASSSDNPYNEQFF.

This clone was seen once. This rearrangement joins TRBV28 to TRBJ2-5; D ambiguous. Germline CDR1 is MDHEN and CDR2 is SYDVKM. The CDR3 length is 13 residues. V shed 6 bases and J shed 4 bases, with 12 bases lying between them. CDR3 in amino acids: CASSTSPGETQYF. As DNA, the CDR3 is TGTGCCAGCAGCACCAGCCCAGGAGAGACCCAGTACTTC.